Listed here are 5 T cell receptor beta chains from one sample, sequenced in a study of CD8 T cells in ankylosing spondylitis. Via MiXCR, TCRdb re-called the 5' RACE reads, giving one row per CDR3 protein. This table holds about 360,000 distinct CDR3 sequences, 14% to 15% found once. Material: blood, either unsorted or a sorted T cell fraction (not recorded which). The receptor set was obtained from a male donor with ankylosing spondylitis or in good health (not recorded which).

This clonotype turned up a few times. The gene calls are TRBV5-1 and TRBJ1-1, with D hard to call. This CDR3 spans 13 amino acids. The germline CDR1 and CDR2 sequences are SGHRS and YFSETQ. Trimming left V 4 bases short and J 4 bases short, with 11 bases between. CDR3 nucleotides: TGCGCCAGCAGCGGCGGGAAGGCCACTGAAGCTTTCTTT. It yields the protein CASSGGKATEAFF.

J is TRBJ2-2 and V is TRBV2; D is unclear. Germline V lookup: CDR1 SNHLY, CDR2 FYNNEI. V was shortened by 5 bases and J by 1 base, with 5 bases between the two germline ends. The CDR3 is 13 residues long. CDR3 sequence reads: CASSRQNTGELFF. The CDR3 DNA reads TGTGCCAGCAGTAGACAGAACACCGGGGAGCTGTTTTTT.

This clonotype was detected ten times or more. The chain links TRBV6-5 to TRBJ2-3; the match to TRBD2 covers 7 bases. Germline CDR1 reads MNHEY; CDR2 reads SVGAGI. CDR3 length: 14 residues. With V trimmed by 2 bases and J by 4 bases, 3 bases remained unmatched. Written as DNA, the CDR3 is TGTGCCAGCAGTTACGGGGGGGTTGCAGATACGCAGTATTTT. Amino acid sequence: CASSYGGVADTQYF.

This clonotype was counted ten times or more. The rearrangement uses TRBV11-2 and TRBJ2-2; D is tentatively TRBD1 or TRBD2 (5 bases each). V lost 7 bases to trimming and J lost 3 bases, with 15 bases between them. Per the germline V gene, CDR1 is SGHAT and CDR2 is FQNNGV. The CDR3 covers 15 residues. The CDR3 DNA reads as TGTGCCAGCAACCCAGGGAGTCAGGACACCGGGGAGCTGTTTTTT. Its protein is CASNPGSQDTGELFF.

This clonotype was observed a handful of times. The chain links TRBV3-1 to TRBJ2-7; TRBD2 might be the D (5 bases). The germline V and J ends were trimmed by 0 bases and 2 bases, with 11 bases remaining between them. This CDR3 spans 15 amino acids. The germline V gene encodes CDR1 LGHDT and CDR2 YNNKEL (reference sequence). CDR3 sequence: CASSQDRTLAYEQYF. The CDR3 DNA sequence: TGTGCCAGCAGCCAAGATAGGACTCTCGCCTACGAGCAGTACTTC.